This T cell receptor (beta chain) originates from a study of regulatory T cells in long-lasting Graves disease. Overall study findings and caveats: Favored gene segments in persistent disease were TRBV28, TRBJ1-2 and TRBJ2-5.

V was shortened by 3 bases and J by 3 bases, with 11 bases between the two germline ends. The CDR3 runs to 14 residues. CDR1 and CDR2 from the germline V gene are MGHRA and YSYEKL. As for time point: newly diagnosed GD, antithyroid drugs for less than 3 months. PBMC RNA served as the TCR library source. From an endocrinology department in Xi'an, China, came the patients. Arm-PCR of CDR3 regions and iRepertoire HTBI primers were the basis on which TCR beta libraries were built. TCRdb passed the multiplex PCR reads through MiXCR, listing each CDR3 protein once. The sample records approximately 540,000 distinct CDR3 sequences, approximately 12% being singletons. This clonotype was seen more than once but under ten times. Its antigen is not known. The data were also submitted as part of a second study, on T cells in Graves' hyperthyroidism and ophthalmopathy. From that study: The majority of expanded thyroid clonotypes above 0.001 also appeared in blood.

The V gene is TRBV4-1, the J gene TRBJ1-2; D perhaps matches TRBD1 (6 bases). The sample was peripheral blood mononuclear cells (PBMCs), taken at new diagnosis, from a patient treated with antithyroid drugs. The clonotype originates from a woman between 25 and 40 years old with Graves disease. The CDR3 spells CASSHVTGYYGYTF. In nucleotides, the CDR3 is TGCGCCAGCAGCCATGTAACAGGGTACTATGGCTACACCTTC.